This TCR beta chain derives from a study of human T cells and chemical hapten exposure. This clonotype was seen a handful of times. Unfractionated whole blood yielded the extracted total RNA. Per germline, CDR1 MNHEY and CDR2 SMNVEV (reference sequence). V lost 2 bases and J 8 bases, leaving 17 bases between the germline ends. The CDR3 length is 15 residues. TCRdb processed the 5' RACE reads anew with MiXCR; each CDR3 protein has one entry. The sample contains roughly 110,000 distinct CDR3 sequences, approximately 19% of which appear only once. This rearrangement joins TRBV27 to TRBJ2-3, with D maybe TRBD2 (6 bases). The sequence was obtained from a human donor in good health. CDR3 sequence reads: CASSLQGLPAATQYF. CDR3 sequence (DNA): TGTGCCAGCAGTTTACAGGGACTCCCGGCGGCTACGCAGTATTTT.